The 20 T cell receptor beta chains in this list originate from one sample, sequenced in a study of long-term antiretroviral therapy in people with HIV. At survey level, the immunoSEQ assay was run in its v3.0 version. Some clones are missing from TCRdb's copy, which holds only in-frame ones; the method was immunoSEQ multiplex PCR. The sample lists fewer than 30,000 clones; about 95% were seen once. The material sequenced was unsorted PBMCs, taken 5.3 years after starting antiretroviral therapy. These receptors were taken from a man aged 25 to 45 with HIV.

V and J are TRBV27 and TRBJ1-5, with 10 positions matching TRBD1. Germline V lookup: CDR1 MNHEY, CDR2 SMNVEV (reference sequence). The CDR3 has 15 residues. Germline trimming cut 6 bases from V and 2 bases from J; bases unmatched to any gene: 4. This CDR3 is CASRAGTGGNQPQHF. Written as DNA, the CDR3 is TGTGCCAGCAGGGCCGGGACAGGGGGCAATCAGCCCCAGCATTTT.

The V gene is TRBV19, the J gene TRBJ1-2; possibly TRBD1 for D (5 bases). Trimming removed 6 bases from V and 4 bases from J, with 15 bases in between. CDR1 is LNHDA, CDR2 SQIVND, per germline (reference sequence). This CDR3 spans 14 amino acids. The CDR3 protein is CASSPAGGAYGYTF. DNA of the CDR3: TGTGCCAGTAGCCCCGCGGGGGGAGCCTATGGCTACACCTTC.

V is TRBV4-1 and J is TRBJ1-3; D ambiguous. Germline assignment: CDR1 MGHRA and CDR2 YSYEKL. The germline V and J ends were trimmed by 0 bases and 4 bases, with 10 bases remaining between them. The CDR3 loop spans 15 amino acids. CDR3 nucleotide sequence: TGCGCCAGCAGCCAAGACAGGAACGACGGAAACACCATATATTTT. This codes for CASSQDRNDGNTIYF.

The DNA for the CDR3 is TGTGCCAGCAGTAATCGGGGGTTGGGCAATGAGCAGTTCTTC. It codes for CASSNRGLGNEQFF. The rearrangement uses TRBV27 and TRBJ2-1, with a tentative D call TRBD2 (6 bases). Germline V gives CDR1 MNHEY, CDR2 SMNVEV (reference sequence). Trimming left V 5 bases short and J 6 bases short, with 14 bases between. The CDR3 covers 14 residues.

This rearrangement joins TRBV30 to TRBJ1-2; D is unresolved. Germline V lookup: CDR1 GTSNPN, CDR2 SVGIG (reference sequence). The CDR3 is made up of 12 amino acids. V dropped 1 base and J dropped 6 bases, with 9 bases sitting between them. The CDR3 spells CAWSAGKDGYTF. In DNA, the CDR3 is TGTGCCTGGAGTGCGGGGAAGGATGGCTACACCTTC.

This clone was seen once. The chain has TRBV18 and TRBJ2-1, with 11 bases fitting TRBD1. The CDR3 has 16 residues. J lost 6 bases, V lost 5 bases, and 9 bases had no gene match. CDR1 and CDR2 from the germline V gene are KGHSH and LQKENI. The CDR3 region has the DNA TGTGCCAGCTCAGCTGGACAGGGGGCGCTGGGCAATGAGCAGTTCTTC. This encodes CASSAGQGALGNEQFF.

This sequence joins TRBV5-3 and TRBJ2-7; tentative D call: TRBD1 (6 bases). TRBV5-3 falls under the ORF class, with uncertain function. The CDR3 sequence is 16 residues long. Trimming took 4 bases from V and 2 from J, leaving 19 bases between them. CDR3 coding DNA: TGTGCCAGAAGCCGCGGTTTCGGGACACCCCCCTACGAGCAGTACTTC. It codes for CARSRGFGTPPYEQYF.

The genes are TRBV7-9 and TRBJ2-5; D is unclear. From germline, CDR1 is SEHNR and CDR2 FQNEAQ (reference sequence). Trimming left V 4 bases short and J 5 bases short, with 17 bases between. The CDR3 runs 15 residues. CDR3 nucleotide sequence: TGTGCCAGCAGCTCGCCGGCGGTGGGCGAGGAGACCCAGTACTTC. Its protein is CASSSPAVGEETQYF.

V usage is TRBV27 and J usage is TRBJ2-7; the D gene is possibly TRBD2 (6 bases). This CDR3 spans 13 amino acids. Per the germline V gene, CDR1 is MNHEY and CDR2 is SMNVEV (reference sequence). V was cut by 2 bases and J by 4 bases, with 9 bases left in between. The CDR3, as DNA: TGTGCCAGCAGTTTAGTGCGGGGATACGAGCAGTACTTC. Amino acids: CASSLVRGYEQYF.

The chain combines TRBV7-2 with TRBJ2-3; TRBD2 is a possible D gene (5 bases). Germline CDR1 is SGHTA and CDR2 is FQGNSA. The CDR3 is 16 amino acids. V was cut by 6 bases and J by 6 bases, with 22 bases left in between. In nucleotides, the CDR3 is TGTGCCAGCAGATTGAGGGCTTCTGCTCTTTTGGATACGCAGTATTTT. It codes for CASRLRASALLDTQYF.

The V call is TRBV7-8, the J call TRBJ2-2, with 7 bases that match TRBD1. The CDR3 is made up of 16 amino acids. CDR1 is SGHVS, CDR2 FQNEAQ, per germline. V lost 2 bases to trimming and J lost 2 bases; unmatched junction nucleotides: 5. CDR3 sequence (DNA): TGTGCCAGCAGCTTAAATAAGGGGGCAAACACCGGGGAGCTGTTTTTT. Amino acids: CASSLNKGANTGELFF.

The chain recombines TRBV7-8 with TRBJ2-5; TRBD1 matches at 8 bases. With 4 bases clipped from V and 5 bases from J, the junction kept 9 bases outside the gene matches. Germline lookup yields CDR1 SGHVS and CDR2 FQNEAQ. This CDR3 has 15 amino acids. The CDR3 is CASSSMDRVGETQYF. CDR3 DNA: TGTGCCAGCAGCTCGATGGACAGGGTGGGTGAGACCCAGTACTTC.

The chain couples TRBV4-1 to TRBJ2-1; no reliable D call. The CDR3 covers 17 residues. Germline V gene sequence: CDR1 MGHRA, CDR2 YSYEKL. Trimming took off 1 base at V and 0 bases at J, with 13 bases between the two ends. In nucleotides, the CDR3 is TGCGCCAGCAGCCAAGGGCACGGCCCCCCCTCCTACAATGAGCAGTTCTTC. Encoded protein: CASSQGHGPPSYNEQFF.

The chain joins TRBV4-1 to TRBJ1-4; tentatively, D is TRBD1 (6 bases). The CDR3 is 15 amino acids. Between the trimmed V and J ends, which lost 2 bases and 8 bases, there was a span of 15 bases. Germline-derived CDR1 and CDR2 are MGHRA and YSYEKL. The CDR3 here is CASSQITGIREKLFF. The DNA for the CDR3 is TGCGCCAGCAGCCAAATCACAGGGATCAGGGAAAAACTGTTTTTT.

The chain carries TRBV11-2 and TRBJ1-4; 7 bases map to TRBD1. With V trimmed by 5 bases and J by 7 bases, 7 bases remained unmatched. The CDR3 has 14 amino acids. Looked up from germline, CDR1 is SGHAT and CDR2 is FQNNGV. The CDR3 region is CASSLGQAIEKLFF. CDR3 coding DNA: TGTGCCAGCAGCCTTGGACAGGCAATTGAAAAACTGTTTTTT.

This clone occurred once. V and J are TRBV27 and TRBJ1-1, with 11 positions matching TRBD1. Germline lookup yields CDR1 MNHEY and CDR2 SMNVEV (reference sequence). The CDR3 runs to 14 residues. After removal of 5 bases from V and 5 bases from J, the junction contained 4 bases not matched to a gene. Here the CDR3 reads CASSKGTGGTEAFF. CDR3 nucleotides: TGTGCCAGCAGTAAAGGGACAGGGGGGACTGAAGCTTTCTTT.

The genes are TRBV9 and TRBJ2-7, with TRBD1 as a possible D gene (6 bases). CDR1 and CDR2 from the germline V gene are SGDLS and YYNGEE. V shed 0 bases and J shed 2 bases, with 9 bases lying between them. This CDR3 is built from 14 residues. The CDR3 DNA reads TGTGCCAGCAGCGTAGAACAGGGAACCTACGAGCAGTACTTC. Encoded protein: CASSVEQGTYEQYF.

V gene TRBV30 combines with J gene TRBJ2-5; D uncertain. V lost 2 bases and J lost 3, with 4 bases in between. CDR1 and CDR2 from the germline V gene are GTSNPN and SVGIG (reference sequence). This CDR3 is built from 11 residues. The DNA of the CDR3 is TGTGCCTGGAGTCCTGAAGAGACCCAGTACTTC. The encoded protein is CAWSPEETQYF.

This clone is a singleton in its sample. The chain joins TRBV27 to TRBJ2-7, with D maybe TRBD2 (5 bases). CDR1 and CDR2 (germline): MNHEY, SMNVEV (reference sequence). Trimming took off 0 bases at V and 2 bases at J, with 8 bases between the two ends. The CDR3 has 14 amino acids. The DNA of the CDR3 is TGTGCCAGCAGTTTATCGAGAGGGACCTACGAGCAGTACTTC. Protein sequence: CASSLSRGTYEQYF.

The CDR3 sequence: CASSFANGELFF. The DNA of the CDR3 is TGTGCCAGCAGCTTTGCCAACGGGGAGCTGTTTTTT. This chain joins TRBV7-3 and TRBJ2-2; no definite D call. Between the trimmed V and J ends, which lost 3 bases and 7 bases, there was a span of 6 bases. This CDR3 is 12 amino acids long. CDR1 and CDR2 (germline): SGHTA, FQGTGA.